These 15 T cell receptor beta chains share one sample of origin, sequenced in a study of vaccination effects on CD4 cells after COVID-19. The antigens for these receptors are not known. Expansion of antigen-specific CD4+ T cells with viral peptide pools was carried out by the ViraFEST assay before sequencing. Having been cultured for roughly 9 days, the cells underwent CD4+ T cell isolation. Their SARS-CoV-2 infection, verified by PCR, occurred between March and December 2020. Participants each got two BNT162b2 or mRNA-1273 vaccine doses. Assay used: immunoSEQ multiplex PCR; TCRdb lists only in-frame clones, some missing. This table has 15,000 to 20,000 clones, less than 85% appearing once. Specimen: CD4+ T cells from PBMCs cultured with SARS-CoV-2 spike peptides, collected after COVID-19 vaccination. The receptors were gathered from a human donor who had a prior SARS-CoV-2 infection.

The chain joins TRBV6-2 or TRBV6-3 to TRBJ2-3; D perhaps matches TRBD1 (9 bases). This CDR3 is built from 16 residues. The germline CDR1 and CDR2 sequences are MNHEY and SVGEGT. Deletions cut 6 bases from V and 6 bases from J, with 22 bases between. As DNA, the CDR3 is TGTGCCAGCAGCCGGGGGGGGACAGGGCGTTTGGATACGCAGTATTTT. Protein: CASSRGGTGRLDTQYF.

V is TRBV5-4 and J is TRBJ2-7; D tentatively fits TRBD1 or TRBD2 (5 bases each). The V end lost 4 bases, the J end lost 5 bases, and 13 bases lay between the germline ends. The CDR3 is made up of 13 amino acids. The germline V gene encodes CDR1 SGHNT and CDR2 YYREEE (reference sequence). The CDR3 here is CASSPGSPNEQYF. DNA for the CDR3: TGTGCCAGCAGCCCAGGGAGTCCCAACGAGCAGTACTTC.

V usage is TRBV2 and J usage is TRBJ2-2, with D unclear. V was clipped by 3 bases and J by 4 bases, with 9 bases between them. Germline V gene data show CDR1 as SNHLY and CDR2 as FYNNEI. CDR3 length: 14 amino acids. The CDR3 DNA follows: TGTGCCAGCAGTGACGTCAGGCGCACCGGGGAGCTGTTTTTT. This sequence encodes CASSDVRRTGELFF.

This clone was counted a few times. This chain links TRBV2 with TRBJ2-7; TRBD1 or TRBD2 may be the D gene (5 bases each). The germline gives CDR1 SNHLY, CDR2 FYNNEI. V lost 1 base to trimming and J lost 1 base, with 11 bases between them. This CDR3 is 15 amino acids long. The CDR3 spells CASSEGGRMSYEQYF. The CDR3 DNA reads TGTGCCAGCAGTGAAGGGGGACGGATGTCCTACGAGCAGTACTTC.

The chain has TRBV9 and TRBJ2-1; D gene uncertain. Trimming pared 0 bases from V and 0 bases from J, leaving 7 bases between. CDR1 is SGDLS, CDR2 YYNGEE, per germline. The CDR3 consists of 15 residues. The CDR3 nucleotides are TGTGCCAGCAGCGTAGCTACTGGCTCCTACAATGAGCAGTTCTTC. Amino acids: CASSVATGSYNEQFF.

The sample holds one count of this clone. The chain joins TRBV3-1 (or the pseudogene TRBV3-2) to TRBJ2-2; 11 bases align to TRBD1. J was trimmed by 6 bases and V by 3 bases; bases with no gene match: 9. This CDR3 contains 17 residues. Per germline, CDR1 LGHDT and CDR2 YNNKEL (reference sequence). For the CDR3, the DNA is TGTGCCAGCAGCCATTGGTATGGGACAGGGGGTTCCGGGGAGCTGTTTTTT. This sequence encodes CASSHWYGTGGSGELFF.

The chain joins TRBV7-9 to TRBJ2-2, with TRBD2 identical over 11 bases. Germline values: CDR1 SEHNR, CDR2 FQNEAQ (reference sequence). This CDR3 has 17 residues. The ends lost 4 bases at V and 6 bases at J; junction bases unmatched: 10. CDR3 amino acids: CASSSDRSGGDPGELFF. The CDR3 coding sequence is TGTGCCAGCAGCTCCGACCGTAGCGGGGGGGATCCCGGGGAGCTGTTTTTT.

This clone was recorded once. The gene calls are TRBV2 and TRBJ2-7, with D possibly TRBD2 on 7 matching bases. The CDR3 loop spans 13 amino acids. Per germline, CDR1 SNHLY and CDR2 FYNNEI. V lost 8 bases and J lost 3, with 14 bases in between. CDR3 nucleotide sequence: TGTGCCAGCTGGCGGGGGCCCAGCTACGAGCAGTACTTC. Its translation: CASWRGPSYEQYF.

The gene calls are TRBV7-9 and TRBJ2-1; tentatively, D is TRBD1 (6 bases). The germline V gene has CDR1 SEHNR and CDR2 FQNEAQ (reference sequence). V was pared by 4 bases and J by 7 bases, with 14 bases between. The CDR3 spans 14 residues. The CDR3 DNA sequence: TGTGCCAGCAGCTATACCTGGGGGCGAAATGAGCAGTTCTTC. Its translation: CASSYTWGRNEQFF.

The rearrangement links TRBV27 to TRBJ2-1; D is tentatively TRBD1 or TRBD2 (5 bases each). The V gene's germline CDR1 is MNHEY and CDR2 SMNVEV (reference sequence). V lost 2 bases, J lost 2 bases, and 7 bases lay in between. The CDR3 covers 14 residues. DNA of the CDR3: TGTGCCAGCAGTTTACAGGGAGCCTACAATGAGCAGTTCTTC. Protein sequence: CASSLQGAYNEQFF.

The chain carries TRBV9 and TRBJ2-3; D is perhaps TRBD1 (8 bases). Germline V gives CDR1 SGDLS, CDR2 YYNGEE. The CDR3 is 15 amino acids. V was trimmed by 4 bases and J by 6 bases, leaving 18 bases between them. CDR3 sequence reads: CASSPSGQGGDTQYF. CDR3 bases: TGTGCCAGCAGCCCGAGCGGACAGGGAGGGGATACGCAGTATTTT.

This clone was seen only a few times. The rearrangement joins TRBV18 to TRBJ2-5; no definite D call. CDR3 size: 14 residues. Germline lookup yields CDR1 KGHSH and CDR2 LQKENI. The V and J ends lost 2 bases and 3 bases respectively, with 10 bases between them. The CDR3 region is CASSPTHAKETQYF. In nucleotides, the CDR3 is TGTGCCAGCTCACCAACTCACGCAAAAGAGACCCAGTACTTC.

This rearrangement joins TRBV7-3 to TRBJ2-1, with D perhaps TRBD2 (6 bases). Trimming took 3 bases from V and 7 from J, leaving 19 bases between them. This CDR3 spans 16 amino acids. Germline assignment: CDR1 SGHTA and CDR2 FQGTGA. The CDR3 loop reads CASSLEVSGTRNEQFF. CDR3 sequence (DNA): TGTGCCAGCAGCTTGGAGGTTAGCGGCACCCGGAATGAGCAGTTCTTC. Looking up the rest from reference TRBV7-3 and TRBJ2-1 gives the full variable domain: GAGVSQTPSNKVTEKGKYVELRCDPISGHTALYWYRQSLGQGPEFLIYFQGTGAADDSGLPNDRFFAVRPEGSVSTLKIQRTERGDSAVYLCASSLEVSGTRNEQFFGPGTRLTVL.

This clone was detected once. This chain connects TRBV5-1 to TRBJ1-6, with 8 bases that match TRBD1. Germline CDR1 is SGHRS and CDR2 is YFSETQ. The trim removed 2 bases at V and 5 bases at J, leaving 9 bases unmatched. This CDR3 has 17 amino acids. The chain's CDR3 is CASSLLAGQEDNSPLHF. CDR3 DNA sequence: TGCGCCAGCAGCTTATTGGCGGGACAGGAAGATAATTCACCCCTCCACTTT.

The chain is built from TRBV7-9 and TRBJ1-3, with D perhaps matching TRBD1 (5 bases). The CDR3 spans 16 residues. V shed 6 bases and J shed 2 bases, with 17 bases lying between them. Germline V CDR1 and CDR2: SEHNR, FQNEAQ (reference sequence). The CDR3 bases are TGTGCCAGCAGACCGCGTCAGGGTCTCCCTGGAAACACCATATATTTT. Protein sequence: CASRPRQGLPGNTIYF.